This T cell receptor beta chain is from a study of control samples from healthy donors and cancer patients. Generated by immunoSEQ multiplex PCR, the TCRdb table keeps only in-frame clones and is missing some. The sample carries 150,000 to 180,000 clones, over 90% recorded once. The receptor comes from a middle-aged man in good health. The specimen was blood.

The CDR3 DNA reads TGTGCCAGTAGCCCAACTAGCGGGAACACAGATACGCAGTATTTT. Encoded protein: CASSPTSGNTDTQYF. V and J are TRBV19 and TRBJ2-3, with 10 positions matching TRBD2. The ends lost 6 bases at V and 2 bases at J; junction bases unmatched: 5. The CDR3 covers 15 residues. Germline V gene sequence: CDR1 LNHDA, CDR2 SQIVND (reference sequence).